This TCR beta chain was observed in a study of T cells after yellow fever vaccination. General study results and limits: Though weaker, the secondary response peaked faster, on day 5 versus 15. The CD4 compartment and the CD8 compartment contained a small share of clonotypes in common.

Of note for this clonotype: The target antigen is unknown.

Germline lookup yields CDR1 MGHRA and CDR2 YSYEKL. This CDR3 comprises 13 residues. V was cut by 0 bases and J by 4 bases, with 7 bases left in between. MiXCR, applied by TCRdb to the 5' RACE reads, yields one record per CDR3 protein. The sample holds approximately 450,000 distinct CDR3 sequences, roughly 20% seen once. The chain has TRBV4-1 and TRBJ2-7; perhaps TRBD1 as D (5 bases). The source is a man aged 18 to 30 who received the YFV17D yellow fever vaccine. The sequencing used PBMCs, collected before the yellow fever booster vaccination. In DNA form, the CDR3 reads TGCGCCAGCAGCCAAGATCAGGGTTACGAGCAGTACTTC. Protein: CASSQDQGYEQYF.